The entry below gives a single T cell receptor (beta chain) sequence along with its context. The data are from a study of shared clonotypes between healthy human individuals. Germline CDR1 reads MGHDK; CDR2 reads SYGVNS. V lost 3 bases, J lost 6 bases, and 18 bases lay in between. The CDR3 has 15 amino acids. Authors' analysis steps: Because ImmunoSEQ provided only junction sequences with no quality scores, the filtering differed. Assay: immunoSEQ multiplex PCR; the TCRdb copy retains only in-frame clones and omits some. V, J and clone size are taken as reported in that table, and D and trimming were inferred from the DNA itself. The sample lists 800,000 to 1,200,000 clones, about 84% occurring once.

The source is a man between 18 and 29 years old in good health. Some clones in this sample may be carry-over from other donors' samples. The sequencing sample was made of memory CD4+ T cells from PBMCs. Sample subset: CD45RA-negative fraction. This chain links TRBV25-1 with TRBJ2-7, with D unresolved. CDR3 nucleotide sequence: TGTGCCAGCAGTGACCCTAGAGGATTTCGTAGCGAGCAGTACTTC. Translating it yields CASSDPRGFRSEQYF.